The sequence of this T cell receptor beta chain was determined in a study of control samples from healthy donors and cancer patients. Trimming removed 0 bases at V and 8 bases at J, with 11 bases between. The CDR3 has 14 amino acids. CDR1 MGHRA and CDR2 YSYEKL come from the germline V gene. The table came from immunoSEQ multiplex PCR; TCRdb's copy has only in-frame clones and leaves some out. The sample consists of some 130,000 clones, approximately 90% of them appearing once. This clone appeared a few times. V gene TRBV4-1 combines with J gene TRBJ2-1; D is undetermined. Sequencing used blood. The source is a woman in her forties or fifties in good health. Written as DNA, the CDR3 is TGCGCCAGCAGCCAAGAATCGGAAGGGCATGAGCAGTTCTTC. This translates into CASSQESEGHEQFF.